This TCR beta chain was retrieved from a study of control samples from healthy donors and cancer patients. Method: immunoSEQ multiplex PCR; TCRdb's copy keeps in-frame clones and lacks some. The data hold 150,000 to 200,000 clones, with about nine tenths observed a single time. V lost 4 bases, J lost 4 bases, and 11 bases lay in between. Germline CDR1 reads MGHRA; CDR2 reads YSYEKL. The CDR3 loop spans 14 amino acids. This TCR was sampled from a woman aged 35 to 49 in good health. The chain recombines TRBV4-1 with TRBJ2-1; D possibly corresponds to TRBD1 (5 bases). The source material was blood. CDR3 bases: TGCGCCAGCAGCCCCCAGGACACTTACAATGAGCAGTTCTTC. Its translation is CASSPQDTYNEQFF.